The source of this T cell receptor (beta chain) is a study of CD8+CD57+ T cells in acquired aplastic anemia. About the study: Sorted CD4+ and CD8+ cells gave a mean 3.2 ug DNA, range 0.2 to 27.4 ug. Sequencing produced an average of roughly 10 million reads per healthy donor for CD4+ cells. The study's findings and limits: Overlapping CD8+ CDR3 repertoires of patients and controls contained about 27 shared sequences. Patients versus controls showed no significant CD8+ Simpson's diversity difference.

This clonotype was seen repeatedly, ten times or more. Its antigen is not identified. Genomic DNA served as template for TCR beta VDJ and CDR3 profiling. TCRdb processed the reads anew with MiXCR; each CDR3 protein has one entry. The sample gives some 240,000 distinct CDR3 sequences, 34% of which show up once; 1.1% is in the top ten. V lost 6 bases and J lost 5; bases outside the gene matches: 8. Germline lookup yields CDR1 SNHLY and CDR2 FYNNEI. This CDR3 contains 14 residues. This clonotype originated in a human donor in good health, serving as a control. The V call is TRBV2, the J call TRBJ2-7, with 9 bases that match TRBD1. Sequenced: sorted CD4+, CD8+, or CD8+CD57+ T cells (not recorded which) from PBMCs. The CDR3 coding sequence is TGTGCCAGCAGAGAGGACAGGGGATTGAACGAGCAGTACTTC. It translates to CASREDRGLNEQYF.